Reported below is one T cell receptor beta chain. The CDR3 loop spans 15 amino acids. V lost 0 bases, J lost 0 bases, and 9 bases lay in between. CDR1 is MGHRA, CDR2 YSYEKL, per germline. This specimen belongs to a study of T cells in Graves' hyperthyroidism and ophthalmopathy. The overall study: Peripheral blood was acquired at first diagnosis, ahead of any therapy whatsoever.

Amplified TCR beta CDR3 regions came from RNA transcripts. The TCR CDR3 first-round RT-PCR relied on the HTBI primer set. TCRdb passed the multiplex PCR reads through MiXCR, listing each CDR3 protein once. The sample yields 660,000 or so distinct CDR3 sequences, around 20% seen once. Patients having uncontrolled infection, another autoimmune disease, pregnancy or lactation were not included. Clinicians diagnosed patients from clinical symptoms, serum thyroxine and TRAb, thyroid ultrasound and orbital computed tomography. The specimen sequenced was blood. This sequence was found in a man aged 25 to 40 with Graves' ophthalmopathy. The chain recombines TRBV4-1 with TRBJ2-7; tentative D call: TRBD1 (6 bases). In DNA form, the CDR3 reads TGCGCCAGCAGCCAAGAGGGACATTACTCCTACGAGCAGTACTTC. The encoded protein is CASSQEGHYSYEQYF.